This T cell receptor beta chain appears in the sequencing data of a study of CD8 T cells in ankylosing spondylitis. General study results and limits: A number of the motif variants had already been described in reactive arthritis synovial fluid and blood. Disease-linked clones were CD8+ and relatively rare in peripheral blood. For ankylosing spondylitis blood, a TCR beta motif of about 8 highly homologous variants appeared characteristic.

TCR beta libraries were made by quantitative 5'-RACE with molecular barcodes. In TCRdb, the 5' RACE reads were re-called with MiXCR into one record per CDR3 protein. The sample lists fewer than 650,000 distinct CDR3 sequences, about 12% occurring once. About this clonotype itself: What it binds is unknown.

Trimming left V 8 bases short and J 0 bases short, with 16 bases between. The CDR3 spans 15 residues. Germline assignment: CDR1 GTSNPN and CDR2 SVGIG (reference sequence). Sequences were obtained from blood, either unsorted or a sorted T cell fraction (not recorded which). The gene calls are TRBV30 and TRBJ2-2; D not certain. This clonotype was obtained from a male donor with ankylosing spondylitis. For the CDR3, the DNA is TGTGCCCACCACCCGGCGGCCCCGAACACCGGGGAGCTGTTTTTT. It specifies CAHHPAAPNTGELFF.